The T cell receptor (beta chain) described here comes from a study of a mutant IDH1 vaccine in newly diagnosed glioma (dated by TCRdb to the early 2020s). In the study overall: In the chemotherapy-containing groups, vaccination started alongside temozolomide cycles, whereas in patients who had radiotherapy alone it started 4-6 weeks after radiotherapy. The week-35 safety follow-up was designated visit V12, and the week-47 end of study was designated visit V13. Of the 30 or so patients who were treated, around 62% were male and about 40% were female, and the mean age was around 41 years. Peripheral blood was drawn at six visits: V03 (baseline), V05, V07, V10, V12 and V13. Before enrollment, patients had received standard therapy of radiotherapy alone, temozolomide alone, or radiochemotherapy with temozolomide; most received the combination. Longitudinal TCRB deep sequencing was done for 25 to 30 treated patients, wherever samples were available for exploratory analyses.

The sample's time point label is to be understood as: week 47, end of study. Each vaccine dose was 300 ug of a 20-mer mutant IDH1 peptide in Montanide, given subcutaneously with topical imiquimod. Patients received eight vaccinations in weeks 1, 3, 5, 7, 11, 15, 19 and 23, corresponding to visits V03 through V10. Newly diagnosed WHO grade 3 or 4 IDH1-mutant astrocytomas showing loss of nuclear ATRX were present in the donors. The samples were drawn from NOA16, a multicentre, single-arm, open-label phase I trial in Germany that tested a mutant IDH1 peptide vaccine in humans for the first time. The DNeasy Blood and Tissue Kit was used to extract genomic DNA from EDTA blood for TCRB sequencing. Spanning cysteine to phenylalanine, the CDR3 consists of 17 amino acids. The entry retains the CDR3 DNA only, 51 bases that are in frame from base 1. Sequences SGHTA (CDR1) and FQGNSA (CDR2) are obtained from the germline V gene. V and J lose 3 bases and 6 bases, and a span of 21 bases separates them.

Library preparation used the immunoSEQ multiplex PCR assay. Rearranged TCR beta chain sequences were amplified with the hsTCRB Kit following the manufacturer's protocol. Sequencing of TCRB libraries was carried out on an Illumina MiSeq. From the authors' description of their analysis: The kit vendor's proprietary platform handled demultiplexing, trimming and gene mapping. Here the immuneACCESS table is served through TCRdb, limited to in-frame sequences with V and J called. Missing clones are a known gap in these copies; in checked studies unresolved V genes cover under half, and the rest lacks a known reason. That table furnishes V, J and clone size, whereas the DNA furnished D and trimming. The sample contains some 87,000 clones, approximately 78% of them found a single time. The top ten constitute around 5.3% of the sample. This clone came up a few times. Its specific antigen is unknown. No much larger clonotype is one base removed from it; base qualities were not supplied.

The research as a whole found: It was noted by the authors that analyses of patient blood samples could not be reproduced owing to sample limitations. Vaccine-induced immune responses across multiple MHC alleles were detected in about 93% of patients. Selection of PBMC samples for TCRB deep sequencing was based on availability. No apparent relationship was observed between pseudoprogression and alterations in the top peripheral T cell clonotypes detected by TCRB sequencing.

This chain joins TRBV7-2 to TRBJ2-1, and perhaps TRBD2 as D gene, on 6 matching bases. This sequence was found in a man in his forties with glioma. The sequencing used PBMCs, collected from a glioma patient whose treatment included an IDH1 peptide vaccine. The sequenced DNA is TGTGCCAGCAGCTTGGGAGGCACAGCCTTCACCTTCAATGAGCAGTTCTTC. Translation gives CASSLGGTAFTFNEQFF.